Below, one TCR beta chain is given with its context. Its antigen is unknown. Per-nucleotide qualities are absent, and no much larger clonotype sits a single base away. TCRbeta CDR3 regions were amplified from genomic DNA by means of the immunoSEQ Assay, a bias-controlled multiplex PCR. The authors' pipeline ran thus. The number of nucleated cells in each sample was estimated from the amplification of reference gene primers within the assay. Sequence reads were collapsed and filtered to measure the absolute abundance of every unique TCRbeta CDR3 rearrangement. Productive Simpson clonality was computed per sample as the square root of Simpson's diversity index over productive rearrangements. TCRdb took this table from immuneACCESS and kept in-frame rearrangements with V and J called. Such tables lack part of the clones; where checked against another copy, unresolved V genes explain under half of the gap, and the rest is unexplained. V and J calls plus clone size are reproduced from that table; the DNA served to infer D and trimming. Counted in this sample were about 210,000 clones; 85% to 90% of them appeared once. The ten largest clones add up to less than 1.5% of the sample.

The data were taken from a study of blood T cell repertoires in COVID-19 (TCRdb year 2020). Study-level background: Samples covering the acute and convalescent phases of COVID-19 were provided by collaborators in the United States, Italy and Spain. The material from the prospective study consisted of cDNA or gDNA derived from T cells, B-cell-depleted T cells, or PBMCs. Subjects who had been exposed to COVID-19, were actively infected with it, or had recovered from it provided the deeply sampled blood TCRbeta repertoires that made up the dataset. The repertoires were released in a freely available public database meant as a resource for research on the immune response to SARS-CoV-2. Samples were obtained from the ongoing ImmuneRACE study (first 160 participants) and from 1,200 or so subjects provided by 6 global collaborators. Nearly every sample came with metadata listing a de-identified subject ID, COVID-19 status, age in years and sex. Where HLA class I and class II types were available, the types were taken from metadata supplied by the sample provider, not from assay-based typing. Overall results and qualifications from the work: The quantity of clinical and demographic metadata differed by source and by participant and was supplied without curation.

Participants in the prospective study were aged about 18 to 90 years, lived in 20 to 25 United States geographic areas, and enrolled through a virtual design. In the prospective study, participants were assigned to cohorts based on the clinical history participants reported in a screening survey and a study questionnaire. Recovered participants in ImmuneRACE Cohort 3 were defined by two consecutive negative NP/OP PCR tests, clearance by a healthcare professional, or resolution of symptoms. Each participant in the prospective study had whole blood, serum and a nasopharyngeal or oropharyngeal swab collected by mobile phlebotomists. Over an approximately two-month period, participants in the prospective study had the option of providing additional blood draws and questionnaires. Prospective study blood samples were shipped either frozen or at room temperature before DNA extraction. The CDR3 covers 18 residues, taking in both the cysteine and the phenylalanine. Only the CDR3 DNA stays, 54 bases, in frame from base 1. The germline V gene encodes CDR1 LGHNA and CDR2 YSLEER. Compared with germline, V lacks 1 base and J lacks 2 bases; bases without a gene match: 10.

Sequenced material: PBMCs or T cells enriched from blood (not recorded which). The rearrangement combines TRBV4-3 with TRBJ2-2; the junction holds 7 bases that match TRBD1. This TCR was recovered from a man aged 25 to 45 who had recovered from COVID-19. At the DNA level, the sequence is TGCGCCAGCAGCCAAGGAACGCCGGGACAGTTAAACACCGGGGAGCTGTTTTTT. Protein translation: CASSQGTPGQLNTGELFF.